This T cell receptor beta chain was profiled in a study of blood T cell repertoires in COVID-19. As for the study in general: There were acute and convalescent COVID-19 samples, and they came from the United States, Italy and Spain. T cells, B-cell-depleted T cells, or PBMCs supplied cDNA or gDNA.

From germline, CDR1 is MNHNY and CDR2 SVGAGI (reference sequence). Trimming shortened V by 7 bases and J by 3 bases, and 12 bases separated the two germline ends. This CDR3 has 13 amino acids. Original processing methods: Amplification with reference gene primers provided the estimates of nucleated cell counts. Data came from immunoSEQ multiplex PCR; TCRdb stores just in-frame clones and leaves some out. For V, J and clone size, that table is used; D and trimming come from the DNA. The table includes about 59,000 clones, 75% to 95% detected once. The sequence was collected from a man of 80 years or more with acute or convalescent COVID-19. What was sequenced was peripheral blood. This chain joins TRBV6-6 and TRBJ1-1; D is unresolved. The CDR3 spells CASTPSRDTEAFF. CDR3 coding DNA: TGTGCCAGCACCCCCAGCCGGGACACTGAAGCTTTCTTT.